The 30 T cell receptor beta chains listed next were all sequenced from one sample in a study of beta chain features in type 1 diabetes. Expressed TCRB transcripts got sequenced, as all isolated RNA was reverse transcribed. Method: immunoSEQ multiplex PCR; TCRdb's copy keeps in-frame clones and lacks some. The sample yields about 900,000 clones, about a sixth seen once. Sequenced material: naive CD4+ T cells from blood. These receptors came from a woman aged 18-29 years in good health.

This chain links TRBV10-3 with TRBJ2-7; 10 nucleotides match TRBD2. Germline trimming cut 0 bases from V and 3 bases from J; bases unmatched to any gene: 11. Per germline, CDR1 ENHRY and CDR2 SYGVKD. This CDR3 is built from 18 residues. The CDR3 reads CAISESELAGITYYEQYF. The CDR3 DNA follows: TGTGCCATCAGTGAGTCGGAACTAGCGGGAATAACCTACTACGAGCAGTACTTC.

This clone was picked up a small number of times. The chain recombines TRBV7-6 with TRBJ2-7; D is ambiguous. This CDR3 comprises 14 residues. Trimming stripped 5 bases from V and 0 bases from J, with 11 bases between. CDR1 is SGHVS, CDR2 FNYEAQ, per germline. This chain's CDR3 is CASSAQPGSYEQYF. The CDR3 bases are TGTGCCAGCAGCGCCCAGCCGGGCTCCTACGAGCAGTACTTC.

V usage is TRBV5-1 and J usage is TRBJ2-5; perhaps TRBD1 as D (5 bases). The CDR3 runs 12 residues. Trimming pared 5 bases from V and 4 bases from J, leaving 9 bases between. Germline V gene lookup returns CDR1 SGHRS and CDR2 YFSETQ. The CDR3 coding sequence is TGCGCCAGCAGTGGTCAGGGAGAGACCCAGTACTTC. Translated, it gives CASSGQGETQYF.

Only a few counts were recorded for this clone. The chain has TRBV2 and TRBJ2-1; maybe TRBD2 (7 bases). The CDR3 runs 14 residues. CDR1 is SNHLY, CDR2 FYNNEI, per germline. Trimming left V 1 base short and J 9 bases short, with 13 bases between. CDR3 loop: CASSEVRAGAEQFF. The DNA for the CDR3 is TGTGCCAGCAGTGAAGTTCGGGCGGGGGCTGAGCAGTTCTTC. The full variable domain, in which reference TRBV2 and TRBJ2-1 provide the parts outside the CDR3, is EPEVTQTPSHQVTQMGQEVILRCVPISNHLYFYWYRQILGQKVEFLVSFYNNEISEKSEIFDDQFSVERPDGSNFTLKIRSTKLEDSAMYFCASSEVRAGAEQFFGPGTRLTVL.

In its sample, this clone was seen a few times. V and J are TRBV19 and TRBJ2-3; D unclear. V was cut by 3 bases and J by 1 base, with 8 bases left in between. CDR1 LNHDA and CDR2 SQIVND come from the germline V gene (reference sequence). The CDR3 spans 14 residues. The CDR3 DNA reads TGTGCCAGTAGTATTTTCCCCGGCACAGATACGCAGTATTTT. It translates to CASSIFPGTDTQYF.

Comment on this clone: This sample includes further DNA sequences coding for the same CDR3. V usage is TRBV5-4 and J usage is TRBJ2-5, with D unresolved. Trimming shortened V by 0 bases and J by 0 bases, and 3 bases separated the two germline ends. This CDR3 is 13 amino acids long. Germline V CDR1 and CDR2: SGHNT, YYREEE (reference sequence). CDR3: CASSLGYQETQYF. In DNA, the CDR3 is TGTGCCAGCAGCTTGGGGTACCAAGAGACCCAGTACTTC.

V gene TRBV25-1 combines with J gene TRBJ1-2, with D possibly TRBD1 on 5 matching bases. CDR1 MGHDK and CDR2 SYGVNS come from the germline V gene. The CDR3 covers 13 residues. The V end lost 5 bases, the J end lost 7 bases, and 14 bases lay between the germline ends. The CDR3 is CASSHGGFPGYTF. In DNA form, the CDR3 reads TGTGCCAGCAGTCATGGGGGTTTTCCTGGCTACACCTTC.

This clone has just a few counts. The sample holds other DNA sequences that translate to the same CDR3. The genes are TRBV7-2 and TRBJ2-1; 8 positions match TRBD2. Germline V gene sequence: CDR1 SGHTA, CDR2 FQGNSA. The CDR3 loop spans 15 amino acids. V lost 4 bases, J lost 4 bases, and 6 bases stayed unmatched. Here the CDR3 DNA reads TGTGCCAGCAGCTCCACTAGCGGAAGTTACAATGAGCAGTTCTTC. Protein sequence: CASSSTSGSYNEQFF.

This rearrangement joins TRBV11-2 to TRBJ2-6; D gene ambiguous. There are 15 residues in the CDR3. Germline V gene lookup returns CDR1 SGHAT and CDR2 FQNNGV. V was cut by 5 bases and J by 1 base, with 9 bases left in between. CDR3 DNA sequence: TGTGCCAGCAGCCGGGCACAATCTGGGGCCAACGTCCTGACTTTC. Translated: CASSRAQSGANVLTF.

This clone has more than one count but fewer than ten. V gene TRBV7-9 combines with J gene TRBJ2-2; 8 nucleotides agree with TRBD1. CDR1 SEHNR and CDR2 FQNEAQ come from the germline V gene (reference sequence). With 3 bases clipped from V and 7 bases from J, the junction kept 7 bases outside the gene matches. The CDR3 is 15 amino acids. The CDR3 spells CASSFQGAHGGELFF. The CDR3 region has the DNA TGTGCCAGCAGCTTCCAGGGGGCGCATGGCGGGGAGCTGTTTTTT.

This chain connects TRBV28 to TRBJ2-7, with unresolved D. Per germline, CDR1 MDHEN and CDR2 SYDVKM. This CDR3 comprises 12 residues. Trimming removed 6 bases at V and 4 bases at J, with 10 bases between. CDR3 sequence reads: CASSTGFYEQYF. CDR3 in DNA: TGTGCCAGCAGCACCGGGTTTTACGAGCAGTACTTC.

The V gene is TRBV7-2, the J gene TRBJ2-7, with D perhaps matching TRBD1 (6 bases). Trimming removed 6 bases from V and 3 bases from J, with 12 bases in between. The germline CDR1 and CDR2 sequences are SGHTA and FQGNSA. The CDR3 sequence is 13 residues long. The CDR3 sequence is CASRPWTDYEQYF. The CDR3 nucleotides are TGTGCCAGCAGACCTTGGACAGACTACGAGCAGTACTTC.

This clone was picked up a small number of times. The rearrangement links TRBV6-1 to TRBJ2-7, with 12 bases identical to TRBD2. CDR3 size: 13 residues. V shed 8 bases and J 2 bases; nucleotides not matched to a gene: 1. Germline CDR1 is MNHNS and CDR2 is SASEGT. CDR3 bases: TGTGCCAGCGGACTAGCGGGAACCTACGAGCAGTACTTC. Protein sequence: CASGLAGTYEQYF.

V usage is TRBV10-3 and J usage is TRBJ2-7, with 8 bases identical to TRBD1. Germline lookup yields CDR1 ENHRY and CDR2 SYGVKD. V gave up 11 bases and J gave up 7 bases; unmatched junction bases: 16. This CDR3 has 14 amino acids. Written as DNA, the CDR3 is TGTGCCGCTCGGAATACAGGGGGAACTTGGGAGCAGTACTTC. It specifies CAARNTGGTWEQYF.

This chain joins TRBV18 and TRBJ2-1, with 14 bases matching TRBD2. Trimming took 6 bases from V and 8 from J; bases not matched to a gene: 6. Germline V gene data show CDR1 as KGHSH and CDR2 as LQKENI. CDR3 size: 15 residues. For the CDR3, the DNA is TGTGCCAGCTCGGCCGGGACTAGCGGGAGACATGAGCAGTTCTTC. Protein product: CASSAGTSGRHEQFF.

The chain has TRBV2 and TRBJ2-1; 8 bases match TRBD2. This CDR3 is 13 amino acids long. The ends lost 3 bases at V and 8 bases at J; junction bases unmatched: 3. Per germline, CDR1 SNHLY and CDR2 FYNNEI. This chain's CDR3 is CASSDRREDEQFF. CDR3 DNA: TGTGCCAGCAGTGATCGGCGGGAGGATGAGCAGTTCTTC. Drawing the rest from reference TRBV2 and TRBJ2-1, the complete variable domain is EPEVTQTPSHQVTQMGQEVILRCVPISNHLYFYWYRQILGQKVEFLVSFYNNEISEKSEIFDDQFSVERPDGSNFTLKIRSTKLEDSAMYFCASSDRREDEQFFGPGTRLTVL.

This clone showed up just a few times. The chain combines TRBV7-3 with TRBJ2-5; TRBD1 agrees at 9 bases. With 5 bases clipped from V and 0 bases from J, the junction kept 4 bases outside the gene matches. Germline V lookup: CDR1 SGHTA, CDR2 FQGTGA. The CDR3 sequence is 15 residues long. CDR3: CASSRQGGNQETQYF. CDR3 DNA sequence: TGTGCCAGCAGCAGACAGGGGGGCAACCAAGAGACCCAGTACTTC.

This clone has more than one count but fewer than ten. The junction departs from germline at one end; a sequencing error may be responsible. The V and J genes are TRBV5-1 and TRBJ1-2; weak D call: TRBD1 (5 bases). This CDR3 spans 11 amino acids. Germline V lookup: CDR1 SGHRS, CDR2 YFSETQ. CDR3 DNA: TGCGCCAGCAGCTTGGCTGGGACCAAGTACTTC. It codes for CASSLAGTKYF.

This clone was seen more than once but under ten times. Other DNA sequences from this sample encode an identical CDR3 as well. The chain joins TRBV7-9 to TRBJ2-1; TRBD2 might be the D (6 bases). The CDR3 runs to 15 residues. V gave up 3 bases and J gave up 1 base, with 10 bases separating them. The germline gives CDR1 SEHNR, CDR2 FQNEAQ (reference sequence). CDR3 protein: CASSFRGSSYNEQFF. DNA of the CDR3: TGTGCCAGCAGCTTCCGGGGGTCTTCCTACAATGAGCAGTTCTTC.

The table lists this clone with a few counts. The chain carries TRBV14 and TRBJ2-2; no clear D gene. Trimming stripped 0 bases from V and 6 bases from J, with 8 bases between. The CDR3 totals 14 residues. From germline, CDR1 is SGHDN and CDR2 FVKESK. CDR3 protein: CASSQDRTAGELFF. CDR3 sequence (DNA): TGTGCCAGCAGCCAAGATAGGACGGCCGGGGAGCTGTTTTTT. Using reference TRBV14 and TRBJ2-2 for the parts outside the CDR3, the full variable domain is EAGVTQFPSHSVIEKGQTVTLRCDPISGHDNLYWYRRVMGKEIKFLLHFVKESKQDESGMPNNRFLAERTGGTYSTLKVQPAELEDSGVYFCASSQDRTAGELFFGEGSRLTVL.

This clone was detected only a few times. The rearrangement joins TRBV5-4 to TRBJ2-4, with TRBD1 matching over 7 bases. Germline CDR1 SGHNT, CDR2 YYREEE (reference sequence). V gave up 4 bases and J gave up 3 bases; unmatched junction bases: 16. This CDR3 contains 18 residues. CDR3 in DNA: TGTGCCAGCAGCCACCGACAGGGTTCACGCGTAGACAAAAACATTCAGTACTTC. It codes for CASSHRQGSRVDKNIQYF.

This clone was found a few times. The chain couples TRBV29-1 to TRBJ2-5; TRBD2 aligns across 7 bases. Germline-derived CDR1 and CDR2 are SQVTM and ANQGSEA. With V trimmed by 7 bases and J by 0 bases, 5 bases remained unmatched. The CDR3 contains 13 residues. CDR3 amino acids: CSGGGHDQETQYF. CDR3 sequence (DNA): TGCAGCGGGGGAGGGCATGACCAAGAGACCCAGTACTTC. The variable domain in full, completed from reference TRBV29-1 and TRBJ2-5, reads SAVISQKPSRDICQRGTSLTIQCQVDSQVTMMFWYRQQPGQSLTLIATANQGSEATYESGFVIDKFPISRPNLTFSTLTVSNMSPEDSSIYLCSGGGHDQETQYFGPGTRLLVL.

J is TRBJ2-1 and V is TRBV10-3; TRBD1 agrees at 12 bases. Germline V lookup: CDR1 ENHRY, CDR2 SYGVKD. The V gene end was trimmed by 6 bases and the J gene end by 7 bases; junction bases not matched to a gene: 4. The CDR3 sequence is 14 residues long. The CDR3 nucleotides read TGTGCCATCAGGGGACAGGGGGCCGGTAATGAGCAGTTCTTC. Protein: CAIRGQGAGNEQFF.

This CDR3 reads CASRRQAVNTEAFF. CDR3 coding DNA: TGTGCCAGCAGGAGACAGGCGGTAAACACTGAAGCTTTCTTT. This chain joins TRBV2 and TRBJ1-1, with D maybe TRBD1 (6 bases). CDR3 size: 14 residues. Germline V lookup: CDR1 SNHLY, CDR2 FYNNEI. V shed 6 bases and J shed 2 bases, with 13 bases lying between them.

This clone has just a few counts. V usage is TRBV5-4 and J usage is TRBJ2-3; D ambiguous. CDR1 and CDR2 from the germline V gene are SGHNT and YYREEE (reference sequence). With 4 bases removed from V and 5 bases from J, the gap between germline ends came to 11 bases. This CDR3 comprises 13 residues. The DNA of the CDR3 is TGTGCCAGCAGCCCGGGCCCCCTAGATACGCAGTATTTT. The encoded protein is CASSPGPLDTQYF.

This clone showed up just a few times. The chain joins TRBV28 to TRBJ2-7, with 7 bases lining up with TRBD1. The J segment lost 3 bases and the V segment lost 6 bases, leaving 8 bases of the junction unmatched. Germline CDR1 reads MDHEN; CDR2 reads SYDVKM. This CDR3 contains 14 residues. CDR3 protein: CASRPTGVHYEQYF. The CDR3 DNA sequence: TGTGCCAGCAGACCCACAGGGGTTCACTACGAGCAGTACTTC.

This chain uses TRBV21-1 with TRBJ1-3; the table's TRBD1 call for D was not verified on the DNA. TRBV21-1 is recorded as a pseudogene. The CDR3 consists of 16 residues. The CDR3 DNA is TGTGCCAGCAGCAAAGGGGACAGGGGGTCTGGAAACACCATATATTTT. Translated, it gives CASSKGDRGSGNTIYF.

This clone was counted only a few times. In nucleotides, the CDR3 is TGTGCCAGCAGCTTGCAGCCCGGTCAGCCCCAGCATTTT. The encoded protein is CASSLQPGQPQHF. The chain recombines TRBV7-9 with TRBJ1-5; no clear D. This CDR3 is built from 13 residues. The V end was cut by 3 bases, the J end by 6 bases, with 9 bases between. Germline CDR1 SEHNR, CDR2 FQNEAQ (reference sequence). Full variable domain (missing parts from reference TRBV7-9 and TRBJ1-5): DTGVSQNPRHKITKRGQNVTFRCDPISEHNRLYWYRQTLGQGPEFLTYFQNEAQLEKSRLLSDRFSAERPKGSFSTLEIQRTEQGDSAMYLCASSLQPGQPQHFGDGTRLSIL.

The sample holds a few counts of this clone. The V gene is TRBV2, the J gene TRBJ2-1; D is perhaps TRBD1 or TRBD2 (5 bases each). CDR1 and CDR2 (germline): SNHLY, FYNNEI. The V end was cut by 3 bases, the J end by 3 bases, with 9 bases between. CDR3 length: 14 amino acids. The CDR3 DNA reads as TGTGCCAGCAGTGATGGTGGGGGCTACAATGAGCAGTTCTTC. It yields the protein CASSDGGGYNEQFF.

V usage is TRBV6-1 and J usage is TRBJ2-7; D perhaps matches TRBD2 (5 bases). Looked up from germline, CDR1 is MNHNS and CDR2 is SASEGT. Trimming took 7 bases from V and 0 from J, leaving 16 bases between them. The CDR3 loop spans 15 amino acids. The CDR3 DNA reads TGTGCCAGCACGCGGGCTCAGCGGAGCTCCTACGAGCAGTACTTC. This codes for CASTRAQRSSYEQYF.